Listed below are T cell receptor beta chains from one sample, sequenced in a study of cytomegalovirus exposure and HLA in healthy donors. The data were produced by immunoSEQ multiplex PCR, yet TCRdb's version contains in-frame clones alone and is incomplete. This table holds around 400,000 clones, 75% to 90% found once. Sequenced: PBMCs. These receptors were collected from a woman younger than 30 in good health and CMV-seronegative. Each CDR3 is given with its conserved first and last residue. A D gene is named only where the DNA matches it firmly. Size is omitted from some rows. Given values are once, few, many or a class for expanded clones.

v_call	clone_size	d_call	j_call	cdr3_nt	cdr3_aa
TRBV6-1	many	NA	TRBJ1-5	TGTGCCAGCAGTGAAGGGGCGTTCAATCAGCCCCAGCATTTT	CASSEGAFNQPQHF
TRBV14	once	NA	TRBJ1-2	TGTGCCAGCAGCCATCAAAACGGGGGACTCTATGGCTACACCTTC	CASSHQNGGLYGYTF
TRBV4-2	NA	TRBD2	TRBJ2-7	TGTGCCAGCAGCCAAGGGGAGGGGAGCTCCTACGAGCAGTACTTC	CASSQGEGSSYEQYF
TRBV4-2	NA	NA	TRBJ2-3	TGTGCCAGCAGCCAAGATGGGGCAATCACAGATACGCAGTATTTT	CASSQDGAITDTQYF
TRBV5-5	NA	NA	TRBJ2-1	TGTGCCAGCAGCTTGGGACAGCCAAACGATGAGCAGTTCTTC	CASSLGQPNDEQFF
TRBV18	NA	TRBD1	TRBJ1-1	TGTGCCAGCTCACCACCGAGAGGACAGGGCACTGAAGCTTTCTTT	CASSPPRGQGTEAFF
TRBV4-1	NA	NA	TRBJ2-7	TGCGCCAGCAGCCAAGAATCACAGCTCTCCTACGAGCAGTACTTC	CASSQESQLSYEQYF
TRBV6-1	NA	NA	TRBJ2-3	TGTGCCAGCGTCTGGAGGGGCACAGATACGCAGTATTTT	CASVWRGTDTQYF
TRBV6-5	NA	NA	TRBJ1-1	TGTGCCAGCAGTTACCGACTATTGAACACTGAAGCTTTCTTT	CASSYRLLNTEAFF
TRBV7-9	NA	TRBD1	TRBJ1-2	TGTGCCAGCAGCTTAGCAAGGGACAGGACTGACGGCTACACCTTC	CASSLARDRTDGYTF
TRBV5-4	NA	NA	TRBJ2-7	TGTGCCAGCAGCTTGGAAAGGGGCCTGACCTACGAGCAGTACTTC	CASSLERGLTYEQYF
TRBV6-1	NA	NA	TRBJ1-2	TGTGCCAGCAGTGAAGAGTTTATTGGGGCAGGGATCGTCTATGGCTACACCTTC	CASSEEFIGAGIVYGYTF
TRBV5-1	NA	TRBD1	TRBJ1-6	TGCGCCAGCAGCTTGGGGACAGGGCGGCTTTATAATTCACCCCTCCACTTT	CASSLGTGRLYNSPLHF
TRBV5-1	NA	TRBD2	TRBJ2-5	TGCGCCAGCAGCGCCGGACTAGCGAACCAAGAGACCCAGTACTTC	CASSAGLANQETQYF
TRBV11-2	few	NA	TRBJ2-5	TGTGCCAGCGGATACCTTGGCAGGGGCGAAGAGACCCAGTACTTC	CASGYLGRGEETQYF
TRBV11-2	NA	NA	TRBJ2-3	TGTGCCAGCAGCCCATTCCAACTAGGCACAGATACGCAGTATTTT	CASSPFQLGTDTQYF
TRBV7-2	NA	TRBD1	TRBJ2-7	TGTGCCAGCCGGGACAGGCCCTACGAGCAGTACTTC	CASRDRPYEQYF
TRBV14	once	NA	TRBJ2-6	TGTGCCAGCAGCCAAGTCGGGAGCCCCAACGTCCTGACTTTC	CASSQVGSPNVLTF
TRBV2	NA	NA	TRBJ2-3	TGTGCCAGCAGCCCGATTACTACAGATACGCAGTATTTT	CASSPITTDTQYF
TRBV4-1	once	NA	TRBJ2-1	TGCGCCAGCAGCCAAGATGCGAGTAATGAGCAGTTCTTC	CASSQDASNEQFF
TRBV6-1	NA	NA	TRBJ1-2	TGTGCCAGCAGTGACCCTAGGACAGATTTTTACTATGGCTACACCTTC	CASSDPRTDFYYGYTF
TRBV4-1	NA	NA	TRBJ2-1	TGCGCCAGCAGCCAGAGGGTCCGAGAGGGGGTATACGGTGAGCAGTTCTTC	CASSQRVREGVYGEQFF
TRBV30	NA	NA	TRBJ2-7	TGTGCCTGGAGACCTAGGACAGCCCCCTACGAGCAGTACTTC	CAWRPRTAPYEQYF
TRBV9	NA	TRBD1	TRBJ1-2	TGTGCCAGCAGCGTAAGACAGGGACGGAACTATGGCTACACCTTC	CASSVRQGRNYGYTF
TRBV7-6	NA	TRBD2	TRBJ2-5	TGTGCCAGCAGCCTACTAGCGGGAGGGTTTGAGACCCAGTACTTC	CASSLLAGGFETQYF
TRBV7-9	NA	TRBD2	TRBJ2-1	TGTGCCAGCAGCTCGGGACTAGCGGTTTACAATGAGCAGTTCTTC	CASSSGLAVYNEQFF
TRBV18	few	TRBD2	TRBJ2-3	TGTGCCAGCTCACCAAATAGCGGGGCGAGCACAGATACGCAGTATTTT	CASSPNSGASTDTQYF
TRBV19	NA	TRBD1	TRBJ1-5	TGTGCCAGTACCCCAGACAGGGGGGCACGGGGCAATCAGCCCCAGCATTTT	CASTPDRGARGNQPQHF
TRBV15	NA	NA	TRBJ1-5	TGTGCCACCAGCAGAGCGAGAGGTGGCAATCAGCCCCAGCATTTT	CATSRARGGNQPQHF
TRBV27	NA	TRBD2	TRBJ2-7	TGTGCCAGCAGTAGATCTAGCGGGAATTCCCACGAGCAGTACTTC	CASSRSSGNSHEQYF
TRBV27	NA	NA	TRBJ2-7	TGTGCCAGCAGCTACCCAGGGGCAAGAACGGCCGAGCAGTACTTC	CASSYPGARTAEQYF
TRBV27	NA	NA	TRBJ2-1	TGTGCCAGCTTTAGCAGGGAATCCTACAATGAGCAGTTCTTC	CASFSRESYNEQFF
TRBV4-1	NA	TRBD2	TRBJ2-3	TGCGCCAGCAGCCAAGAGGCCGGGACTAGCGGGGGGCCTAGCACAGATACGCAGTATTTT	CASSQEAGTSGGPSTDTQYF
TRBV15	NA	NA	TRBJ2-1	TGTGCCACCAGAGGGGCAGGTGGGTTCAATGAGCAGTTCTTC	CATRGAGGFNEQFF
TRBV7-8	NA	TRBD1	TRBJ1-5	TGTGCCAGCAGGTTAGACAGGGGCATCAATCAGCCCCAGCATTTT	CASRLDRGINQPQHF
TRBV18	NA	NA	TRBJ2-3	TGTGCCAGCTCCCCCGGGACACGGGTATATTTT	CASSPGTRVYF
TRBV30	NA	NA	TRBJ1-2	TGTGCCTGGATTTCGGGGTTCAGCTATGGCTACACCTTC	CAWISGFSYGYTF
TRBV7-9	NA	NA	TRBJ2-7	TGTGCCAGCAGCACCCATACGAGGTCCTACGAGCAGTACTTC	CASSTHTRSYEQYF
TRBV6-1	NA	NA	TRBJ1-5	TGTGCCAGCAGAGATACAGGGCTTCGGCAGCCCCAGCATTTT	CASRDTGLRQPQHF
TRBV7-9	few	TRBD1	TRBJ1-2	TGTGCCAGCACCGGGGACAGAAACTTC	CASTGDRNF
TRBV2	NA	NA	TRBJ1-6	TGTGCCAGCAACCAGGTTGGGAGCTCCTATAATTCACCCCTCCACTTT	CASNQVGSSYNSPLHF
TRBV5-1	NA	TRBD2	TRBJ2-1	TGCGCCAGCAGCTGGGCCCCCCGACTAGCGGGGGTCTCCTACAATGAGCAGTTCTTC	CASSWAPRLAGVSYNEQFF